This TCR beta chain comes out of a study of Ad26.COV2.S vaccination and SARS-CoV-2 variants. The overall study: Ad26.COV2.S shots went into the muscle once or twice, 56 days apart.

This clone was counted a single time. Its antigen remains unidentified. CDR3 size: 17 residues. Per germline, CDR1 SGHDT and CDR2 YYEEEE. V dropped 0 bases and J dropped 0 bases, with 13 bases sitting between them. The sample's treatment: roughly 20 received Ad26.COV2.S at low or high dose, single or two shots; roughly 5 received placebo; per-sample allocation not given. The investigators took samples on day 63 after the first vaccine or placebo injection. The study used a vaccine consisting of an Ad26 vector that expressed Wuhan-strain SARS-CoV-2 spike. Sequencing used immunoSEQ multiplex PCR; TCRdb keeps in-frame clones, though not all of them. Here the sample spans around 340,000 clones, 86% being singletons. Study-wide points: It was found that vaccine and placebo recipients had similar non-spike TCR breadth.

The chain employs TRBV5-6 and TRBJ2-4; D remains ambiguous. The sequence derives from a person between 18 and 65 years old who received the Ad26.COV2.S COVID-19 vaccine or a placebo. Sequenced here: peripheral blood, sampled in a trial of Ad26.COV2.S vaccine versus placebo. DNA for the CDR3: TGTGCCAGCAGCTTGGTCGCTGGGCATCAAGCCAAAAACATTCAGTACTTC. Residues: CASSLVAGHQAKNIQYF.